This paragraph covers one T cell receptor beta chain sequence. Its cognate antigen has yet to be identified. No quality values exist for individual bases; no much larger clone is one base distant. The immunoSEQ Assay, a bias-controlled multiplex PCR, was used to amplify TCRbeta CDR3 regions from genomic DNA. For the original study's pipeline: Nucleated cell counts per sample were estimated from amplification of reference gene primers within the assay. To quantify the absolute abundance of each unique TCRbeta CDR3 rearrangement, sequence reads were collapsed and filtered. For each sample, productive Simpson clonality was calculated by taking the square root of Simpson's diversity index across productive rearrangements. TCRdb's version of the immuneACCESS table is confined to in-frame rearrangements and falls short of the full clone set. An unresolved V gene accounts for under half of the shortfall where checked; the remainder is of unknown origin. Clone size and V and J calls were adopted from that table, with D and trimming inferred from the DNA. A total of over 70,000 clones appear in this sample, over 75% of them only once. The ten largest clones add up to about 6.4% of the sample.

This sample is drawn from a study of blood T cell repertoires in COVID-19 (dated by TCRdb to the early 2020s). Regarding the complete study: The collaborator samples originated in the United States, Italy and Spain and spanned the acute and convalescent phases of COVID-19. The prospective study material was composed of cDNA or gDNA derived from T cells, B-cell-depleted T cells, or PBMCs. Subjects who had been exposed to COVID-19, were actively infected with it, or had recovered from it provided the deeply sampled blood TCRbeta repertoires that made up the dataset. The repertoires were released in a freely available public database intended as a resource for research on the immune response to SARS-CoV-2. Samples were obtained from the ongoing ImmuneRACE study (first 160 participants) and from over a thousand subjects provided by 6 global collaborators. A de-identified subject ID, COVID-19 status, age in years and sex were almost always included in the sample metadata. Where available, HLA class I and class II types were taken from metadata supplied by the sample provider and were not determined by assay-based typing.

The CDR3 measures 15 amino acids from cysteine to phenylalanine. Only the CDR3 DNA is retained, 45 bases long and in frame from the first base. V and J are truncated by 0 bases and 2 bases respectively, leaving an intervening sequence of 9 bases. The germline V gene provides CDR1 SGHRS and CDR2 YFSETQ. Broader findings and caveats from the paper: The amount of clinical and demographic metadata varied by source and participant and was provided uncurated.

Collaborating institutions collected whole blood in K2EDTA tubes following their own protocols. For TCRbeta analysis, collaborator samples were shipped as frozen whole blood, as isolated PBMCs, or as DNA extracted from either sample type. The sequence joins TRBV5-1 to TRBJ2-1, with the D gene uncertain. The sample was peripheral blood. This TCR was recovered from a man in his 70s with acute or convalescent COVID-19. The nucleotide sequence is TGCGCCAGCAGCTTGGACAGCTCTCCCTACAATGAGCAGTTCTTC. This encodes CASSLDSSPYNEQFF. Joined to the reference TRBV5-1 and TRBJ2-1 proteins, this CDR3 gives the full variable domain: KAGVTQTPRYLIKTRGQQVTLSCSPISGHRSVSWYQQTPGQGLQFLFEYFSETQRNKGNFPGRFSGRQFSNSRSEMNVSTLELGDSALYLCASSLDSSPYNEQFFGPGTRLTVL.